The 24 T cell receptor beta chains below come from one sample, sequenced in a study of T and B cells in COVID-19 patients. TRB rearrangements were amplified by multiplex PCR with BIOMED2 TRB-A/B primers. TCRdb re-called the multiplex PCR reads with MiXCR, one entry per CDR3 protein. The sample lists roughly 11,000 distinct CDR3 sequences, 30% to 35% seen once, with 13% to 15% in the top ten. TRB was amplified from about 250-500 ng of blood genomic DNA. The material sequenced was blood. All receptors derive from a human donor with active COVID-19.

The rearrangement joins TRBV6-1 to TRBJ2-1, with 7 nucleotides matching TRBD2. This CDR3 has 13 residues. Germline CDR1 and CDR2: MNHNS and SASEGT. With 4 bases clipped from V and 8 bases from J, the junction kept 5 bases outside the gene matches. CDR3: CASSVTSVDEQFF. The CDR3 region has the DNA TGTGCCAGCAGTGTCACTAGCGTGGATGAGCAGTTCTTC.

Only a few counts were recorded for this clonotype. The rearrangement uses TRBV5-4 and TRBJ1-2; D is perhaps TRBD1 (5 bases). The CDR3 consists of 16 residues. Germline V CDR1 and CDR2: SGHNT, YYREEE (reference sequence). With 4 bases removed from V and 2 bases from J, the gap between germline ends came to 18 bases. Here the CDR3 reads CASSQNGGNSNYGYTF. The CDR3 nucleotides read TGTGCCAGCAGCCAGAATGGGGGAAATTCAAACTATGGCTACACCTTC.

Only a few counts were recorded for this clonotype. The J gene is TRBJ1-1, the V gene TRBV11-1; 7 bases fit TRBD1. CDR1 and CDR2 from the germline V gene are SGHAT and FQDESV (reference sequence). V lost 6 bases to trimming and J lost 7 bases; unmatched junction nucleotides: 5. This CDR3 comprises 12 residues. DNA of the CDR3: TGTGCCAGCAGTTACGGACAGGTTGAAGCTTTCTTT. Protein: CASSYGQVEAFF.

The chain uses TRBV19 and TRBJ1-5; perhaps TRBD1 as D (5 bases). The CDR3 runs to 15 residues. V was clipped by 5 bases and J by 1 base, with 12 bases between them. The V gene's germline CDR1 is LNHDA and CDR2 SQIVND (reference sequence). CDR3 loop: CASSSPRTSNQPQHF. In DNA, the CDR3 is TGTGCCAGTAGTTCTCCAAGGACAAGCAATCAGCCCCAGCATTTT.

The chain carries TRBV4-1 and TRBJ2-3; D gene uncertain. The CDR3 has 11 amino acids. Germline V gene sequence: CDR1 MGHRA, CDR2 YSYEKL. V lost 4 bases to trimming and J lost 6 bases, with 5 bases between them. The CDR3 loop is CASSPHDTQYF. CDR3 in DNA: TGCGCCAGCAGCCCTCACGATACGCAGTATTTT.

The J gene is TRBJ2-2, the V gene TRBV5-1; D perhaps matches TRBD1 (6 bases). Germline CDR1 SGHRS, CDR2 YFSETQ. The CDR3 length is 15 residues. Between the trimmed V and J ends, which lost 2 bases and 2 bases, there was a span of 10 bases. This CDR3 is CASSFGGPNTGELFF. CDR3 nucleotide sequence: TGCGCCAGCAGCTTTGGGGGCCCCAACACCGGGGAGCTGTTTTTT.

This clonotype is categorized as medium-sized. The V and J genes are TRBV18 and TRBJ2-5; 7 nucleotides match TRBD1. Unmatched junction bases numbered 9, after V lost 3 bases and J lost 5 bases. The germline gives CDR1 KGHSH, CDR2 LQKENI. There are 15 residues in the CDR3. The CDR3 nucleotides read TGTGCCAGCTCACCCCAACAGGGGATCCAGGAGACCCAGTACTTC. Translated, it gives CASSPQQGIQETQYF.

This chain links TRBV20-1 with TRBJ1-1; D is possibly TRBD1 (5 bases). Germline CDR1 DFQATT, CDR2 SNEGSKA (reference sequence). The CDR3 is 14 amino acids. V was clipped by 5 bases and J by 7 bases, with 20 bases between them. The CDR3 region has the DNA TGCAGTGCTTTCCAGGGATTTCGAGAGGATGAAGCTTTCTTT. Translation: CSAFQGFREDEAFF.

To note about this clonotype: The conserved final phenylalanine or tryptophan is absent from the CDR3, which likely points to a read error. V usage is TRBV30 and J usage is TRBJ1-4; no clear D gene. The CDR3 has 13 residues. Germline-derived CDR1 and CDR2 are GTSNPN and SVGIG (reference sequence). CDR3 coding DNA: TGTGCTTCCTCGGGAGGATTCGGTGAAAAACTGTTTCTT. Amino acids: CASSGGFGEKLFL.

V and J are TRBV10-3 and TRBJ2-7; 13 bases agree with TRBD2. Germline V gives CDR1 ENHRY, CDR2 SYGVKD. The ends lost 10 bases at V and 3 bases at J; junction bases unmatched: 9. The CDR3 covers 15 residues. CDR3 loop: CASGTSGELSYEQYF. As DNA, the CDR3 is TGTGCCAGCGGGACTAGCGGGGAATTGAGCTACGAGCAGTACTTC.

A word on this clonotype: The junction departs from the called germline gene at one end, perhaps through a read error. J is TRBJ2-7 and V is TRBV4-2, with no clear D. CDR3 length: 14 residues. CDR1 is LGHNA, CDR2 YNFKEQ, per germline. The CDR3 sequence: CASSPVDRSYEQYF. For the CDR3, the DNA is TGCGCCAGCAGCCCGGTGGATAGGTCCTACGAGCAGTACTTC.

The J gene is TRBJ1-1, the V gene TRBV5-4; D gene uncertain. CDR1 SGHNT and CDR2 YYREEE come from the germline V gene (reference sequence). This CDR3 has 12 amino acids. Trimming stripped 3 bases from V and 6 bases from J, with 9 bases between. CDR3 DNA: TGTGCCAGCAGCTCGTTAGGGCCTGAAGCTTTCTTT. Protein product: CASSSLGPEAFF. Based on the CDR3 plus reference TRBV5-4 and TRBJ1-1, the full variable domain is ETGVTQSPTHLIKTRGQQVTLRCSSQSGHNTVSWYQQALGQGPQFIFQYYREEENGRGNFPPRFSGLQFPNYSSELNVNALELDDSALYLCASSSLGPEAFFGQGTRLTVV.

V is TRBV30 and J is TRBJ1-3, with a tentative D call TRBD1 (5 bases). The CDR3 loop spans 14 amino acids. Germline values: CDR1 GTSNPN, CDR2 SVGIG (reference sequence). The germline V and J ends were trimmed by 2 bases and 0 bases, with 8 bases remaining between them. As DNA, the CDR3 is TGTGCCTGGAGTTACGGGGCCTCTGGAAACACCATATATTTT. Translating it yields CAWSYGASGNTIYF.

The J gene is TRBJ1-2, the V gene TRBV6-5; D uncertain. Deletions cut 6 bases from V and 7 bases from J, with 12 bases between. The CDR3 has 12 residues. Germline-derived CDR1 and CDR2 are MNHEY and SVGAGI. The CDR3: CASRRSDGGYTF. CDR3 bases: TGTGCCAGCAGAAGGAGCGACGGTGGCTACACCTTC.

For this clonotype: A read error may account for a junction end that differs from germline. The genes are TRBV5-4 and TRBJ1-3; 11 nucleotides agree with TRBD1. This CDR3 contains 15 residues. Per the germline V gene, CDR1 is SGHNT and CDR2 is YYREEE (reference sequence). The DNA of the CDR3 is TGTGCCGGCAGGGACAGGGGGAACTCTGGAAACACCATATATTTT. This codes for CAGRDRGNSGNTIYF.

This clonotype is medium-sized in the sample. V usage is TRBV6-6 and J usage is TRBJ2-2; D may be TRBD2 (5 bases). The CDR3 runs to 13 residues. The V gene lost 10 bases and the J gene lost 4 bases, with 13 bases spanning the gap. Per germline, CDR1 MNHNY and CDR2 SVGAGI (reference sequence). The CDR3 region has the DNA TGTGCCACCCACCGCCGGGGCACCGGGGAGCTGTTTTTT. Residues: CATHRRGTGELFF.

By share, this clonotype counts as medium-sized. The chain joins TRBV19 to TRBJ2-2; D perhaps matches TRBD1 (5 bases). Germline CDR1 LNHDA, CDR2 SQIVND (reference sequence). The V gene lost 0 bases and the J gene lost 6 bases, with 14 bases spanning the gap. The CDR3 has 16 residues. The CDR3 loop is CASSIDLSGLPGELFF. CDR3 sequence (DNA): TGTGCCAGTAGTATAGATCTATCAGGGTTACCCGGGGAGCTGTTTTTT.

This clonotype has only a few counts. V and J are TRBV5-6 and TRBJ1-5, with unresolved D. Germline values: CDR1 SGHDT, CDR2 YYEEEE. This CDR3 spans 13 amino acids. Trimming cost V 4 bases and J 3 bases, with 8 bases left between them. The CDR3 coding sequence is TGTGCCAGCAGCGCTGGTTACAATCAGCCCCAGCATTTT. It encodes CASSAGYNQPQHF.

The CDR3 nucleotides read TGTGCCAGCAGTTATGGGGGCCATGATAATTCACCCCTCCACTTT. Translating gives CASSYGGHDNSPLHF. The genes are TRBV6-2 or TRBV6-3 and TRBJ1-6, with D maybe TRBD1 (6 bases). Germline-derived CDR1 and CDR2 are MNHEY and SVGEGT. V was shortened by 3 bases and J by 5 bases, with 11 bases between the two germline ends. The CDR3 has 15 amino acids.

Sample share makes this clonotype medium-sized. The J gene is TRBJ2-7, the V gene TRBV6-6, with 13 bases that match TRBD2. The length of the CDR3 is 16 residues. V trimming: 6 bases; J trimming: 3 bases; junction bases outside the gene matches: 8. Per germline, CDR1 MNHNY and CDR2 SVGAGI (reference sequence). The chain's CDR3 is CASSGTSGELSYEQYF. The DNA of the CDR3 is TGTGCCAGCAGCGGGACTAGCGGGGAATTGAGCTACGAGCAGTACTTC.

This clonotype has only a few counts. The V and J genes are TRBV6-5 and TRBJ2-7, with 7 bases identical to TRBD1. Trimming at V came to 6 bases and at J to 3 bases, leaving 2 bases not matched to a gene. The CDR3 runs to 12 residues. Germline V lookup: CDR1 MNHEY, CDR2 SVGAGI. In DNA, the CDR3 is TGTGCCAGCAGCCGGGACAGCTACGAGCAGTACTTC. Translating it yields CASSRDSYEQYF.

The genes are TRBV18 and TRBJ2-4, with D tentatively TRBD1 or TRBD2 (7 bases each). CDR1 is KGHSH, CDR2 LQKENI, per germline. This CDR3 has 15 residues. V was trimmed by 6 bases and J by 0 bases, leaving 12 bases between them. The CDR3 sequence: CASSTGRVAKNIQYF. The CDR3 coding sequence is TGTGCCAGCTCGACAGGGAGGGTAGCCAAAAACATTCAGTACTTC.

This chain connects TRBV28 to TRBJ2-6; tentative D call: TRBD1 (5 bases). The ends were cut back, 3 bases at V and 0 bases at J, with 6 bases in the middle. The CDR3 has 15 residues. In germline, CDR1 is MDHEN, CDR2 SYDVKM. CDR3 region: CASSFRASGANVLTF. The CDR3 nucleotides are TGTGCCAGCAGTTTCAGGGCCTCTGGGGCCAACGTCCTGACTTTC.

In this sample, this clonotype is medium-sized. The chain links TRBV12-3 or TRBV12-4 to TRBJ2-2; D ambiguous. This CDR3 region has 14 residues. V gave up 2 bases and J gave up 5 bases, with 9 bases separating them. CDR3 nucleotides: TGTGCCAGCAGTTTAAAAGGCGGAACCGGGGAGCTGTTTTTT. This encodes CASSLKGGTGELFF.